This entry is about one T cell receptor (beta chain). The protocol was immunoSEQ multiplex PCR, while the TCRdb copy is restricted to in-frame clones and leaves out a portion. The sample has some 87,000 clones, about 96% seen once. The entry originates in a study of technical replicates of blood from a few donors. The CDR3 runs to 14 residues. Trimming removed 10 bases at V and 0 bases at J, with 15 bases between. Germline CDR1 reads LNHDA; CDR2 reads SQIVND (reference sequence). The TCR comes from a human donor in good health. The chain joins TRBV19 to TRBJ1-1; weak D call: TRBD1 (5 bases). Sequenced sample: T cells isolated from PBMCs. CDR3 region: CATQVQGLNTEAFF. CDR3 DNA sequence: TGTGCCACCCAAGTCCAGGGATTGAACACTGAAGCTTTCTTT.